These T cell receptor beta chains were read from a single sample in a study of blood T cell repertoires in COVID-19. Assay used: immunoSEQ multiplex PCR; TCRdb lists only in-frame clones, some missing. The sample holds some 300,000 clones, 85% to 95% seen once. Material: PBMCs or T cells enriched from blood (not recorded which). Receptor source: a woman aged 25 to 39 who had been exposed to COVID-19. Each CDR3 is given with its conserved first and last residue. D genes are given only for firm matches. Only part of the rows carry a size: once, few, many, or a class if the clone is expanded.

v_call	d_call	clone_size	j_call	cdr3_aa	cdr3_nt
TRBV9	TRBD1	NA	TRBJ2-7	CASSVDGTADYEQYF	TGTGCCAGCAGCGTAGACGGGACAGCGGACTACGAGCAGTACTTC
TRBV11-2	NA	NA	TRBJ2-6	CASSLDLSSGANVLTF	TGTGCCAGCAGCTTAGATCTGTCTTCTGGGGCCAACGTCCTGACTTTC
TRBV7-2	NA	few	TRBJ1-6	CASSLEPRAPAHF	TGTGCCAGCAGCTTAGAACCGAGGGCTCCAGCCCACTTT
TRBV5-1	TRBD1	NA	TRBJ1-2	CASSFPGQNYGYTF	TGCGCCAGCAGCTTTCCGGGACAGAACTATGGCTACACCTTC
TRBV6-1	TRBD1	NA	TRBJ2-3	CASSDGQGSDTQYF	TGTGCCAGCAGTGACGGACAGGGGTCAGATACGCAGTATTTT
TRBV18	TRBD1	NA	TRBJ1-5	CASSPPGQGDLWQPQHF	TGTGCCAGCTCACCACCGGGACAGGGAGATCTTTGGCAGCCCCAGCATTTT
TRBV5-1	NA	NA	TRBJ1-2	CASTGGTGYGYTF	TGCGCCAGCACCGGAGGGACGGGATATGGCTACACCTTC
TRBV6-1	NA	NA	TRBJ1-4	CASSELGEGTNEKLFF	TGTGCCAGCAGTGAATTGGGGGAGGGAACTAATGAAAAACTGTTTTTT
TRBV5-1	NA	NA	TRBJ2-5	CASSLVSGVQETQYF	TGCGCCAGCAGCTTGGTTTCGGGGGTGCAAGAGACCCAGTACTTC
TRBV29-1	NA	NA	TRBJ2-1	CSVELAGNVNEQFF	TGCAGCGTTGAGTTGGCAGGGAATGTAAATGAGCAGTTCTTC
TRBV5-1	TRBD1	NA	TRBJ2-5	CASSLDGDRDQETQYF	TGCGCCAGCAGCTTGGACGGAGACAGGGACCAAGAGACCCAGTACTTC
TRBV5-5	NA	NA	TRBJ1-4	CASSLAREEKLFF	TGTGCCAGCAGCTTGGCCCGGGAGGAAAAACTGTTTTTT
TRBV10-3	TRBD1	NA	TRBJ2-6	CAISGGQGRSGANVLTF	TGTGCCATCAGTGGAGGACAGGGGCGCTCTGGGGCCAACGTCCTGACTTTC
TRBV5-4	NA	NA	TRBJ1-1	CASSLQGASTEAFF	TGTGCCAGCAGCTTGCAAGGGGCCAGCACTGAAGCTTTCTTT
TRBV9	TRBD1	NA	TRBJ1-4	CASSRGQGDEKLFF	TGTGCCAGCAGCAGGGGGCAGGGAGATGAAAAACTGTTTTTT
TRBV4-1	TRBD1	NA	TRBJ1-3	CASSGRTGSSGNTIYF	TGCGCCAGCAGCGGCCGGACAGGGAGCTCTGGAAACACCATATATTTT
TRBV6-5	TRBD1	NA	TRBJ1-1	CASSRRGRGTEAFF	TGTGCCAGCAGCCGCAGGGGGCGAGGGACTGAAGCTTTCTTT
TRBV19	NA	NA	TRBJ1-4	CASSINGDGRLFF	TGTGCCAGTAGTATCAATGGAGATGGCCGACTGTTTTTT
TRBV4-1	TRBD2	NA	TRBJ2-2	CASSRSLAGGPIGELFF	TGCGCCAGCAGCCGAAGTCTAGCGGGGGGGCCGATCGGGGAGCTGTTTTTT
TRBV5-1	TRBD1	NA	TRBJ1-1	CASQSTGVNTEAFF	TGCGCCAGCCAATCGACAGGGGTGAACACTGAAGCTTTCTTT
TRBV2	NA	NA	TRBJ1-1	CASSESGNAEAFF	TGTGCCAGCAGTGAATCCGGGAACGCTGAAGCTTTCTTT
TRBV5-6	TRBD1	few	TRBJ1-2	CASSSTPGTGVFSYGYTF	TGTGCCAGCAGCAGTACCCCCGGGACAGGGGTTTTTTCCTATGGCTACACCTTC
TRBV6-1	NA	NA	TRBJ1-3	CASSEYSRNTIYF	TGTGCCAGCAGTGAATACAGCCGAAACACCATATATTTT